The 9 T cell receptor beta chains given below trace back to one sample, sequenced in a study of regulatory T cells in long-lasting Graves disease. The authors built TCR beta libraries using iRepertoire HTBI primers and Arm-PCR of CDR3 regions. One entry per CDR3 protein results from TCRdb running MiXCR on the multiplex PCR reads. The sample records a few hundred thousand distinct CDR3 sequences, about a sixth being singletons. This sample's time point: newly diagnosed GD, antithyroid drugs for less than 3 months. Extracted RNA from PBMCs served as the source of the TCR library. The same data also went into a second study, on T cells in Graves' hyperthyroidism and ophthalmopathy.

The sample here was peripheral blood mononuclear cells (PBMCs), taken at new diagnosis, from a patient treated with antithyroid drugs. The receptors here all came from a woman aged 18-30 years with Graves disease.

This clonotype was detected ten times or more. J is TRBJ2-2 and V is TRBV6-5, with 7 bases matching TRBD1. CDR1 is MNHEY and CDR2 is SVGAGI in the germline V gene. The V and J ends lost 4 bases and 0 bases, in that order; junction bases with no gene match: 5. The CDR3 covers 16 residues. CDR3 in amino acids: CASSFFGTANTGELFF. CDR3 DNA sequence: TGTGCCAGCAGTTTCTTTGGGACAGCGAACACCGGGGAGCTGTTTTTT.

Concerning this clonotype itself: A clone one base away is much larger, so this may be a read error. The chain has TRBV24-1 and TRBJ1-1; D uncertain. Trimming stripped 1 base from V and 2 bases from J, with 10 bases between. The CDR3 contains 15 residues. Germline loops: CDR1 KGHDR, CDR2 SFDVKD. For the CDR3, the DNA is TGTGCCACCAGTGATTTCGGCAGGAATAACACTGAAGCTTTCTTT. This gives the protein CATSDFGRNNTEAFF.

This clonotype was found many times. This sequence joins TRBV5-1 and TRBJ2-5; 9 bases line up with TRBD2. The CDR3 contains 16 residues. J gave up 4 bases and V 4 bases, and 11 bases lay outside the gene matches. The germline V gene encodes CDR1 SGHRS and CDR2 YFSETQ. CDR3 protein: CASSPTTAGGVETQYF. CDR3 nucleotide sequence: TGCGCCAGCAGCCCTACGACAGCGGGAGGAGTAGAGACCCAGTACTTC.

This clonotype was seen repeatedly, ten times or more. The chain combines TRBV5-1 with TRBJ2-3; 10 positions agree with TRBD2. The CDR3 runs to 15 residues. V lost 2 bases and J lost 4; bases outside the gene matches: 4. Germline V gene lookup returns CDR1 SGHRS and CDR2 YFSETQ. The CDR3 DNA follows: TGCGCCAGCAGCTTAAGCGGGAGGGGTGCAGATACGCAGTATTTT. It specifies CASSLSGRGADTQYF.

This clonotype has ten or more counts. V is TRBV11-2 and J is TRBJ1-1; possible D gene TRBD1, 5 bases. V shed 6 bases and J shed 11 bases, with 16 bases lying between them. The CDR3 covers 12 residues. Germline CDR1 SGHAT, CDR2 FQNNGV. The CDR3 sequence is CASSLGGGIAFF. DNA of the CDR3: TGTGCCAGCAGTTTGGGGGGGGGGATCGCTTTCTTT.

Many counts were recorded for this clonotype. This chain joins TRBV6-1 and TRBJ2-7, with 9 nucleotides matching TRBD2. J gave up 4 bases and V 7 bases, and 11 bases lay outside the gene matches. CDR3 length equals 15 residues. Germline lookup yields CDR1 MNHNS and CDR2 SASEGT. CDR3 amino acids: CASTNAGGLSYEQYF. CDR3 nucleotides: TGTGCCAGCACTAATGCGGGGGGGCTGTCGTACGAGCAGTACTTC.

This clonotype was picked up many times. V gene TRBV3-1 combines with J gene TRBJ2-1; 11 nucleotides match TRBD2. The germline V gene encodes CDR1 LGHDT and CDR2 YNNKEL (reference sequence). The CDR3 length is 18 residues. The V gene end was trimmed by 3 bases and the J gene end by 1 base; junction bases not matched to a gene: 8. CDR3 protein: CASSHAGLAGGSYNEQFF. The CDR3 coding sequence is TGTGCCAGCAGCCATGCAGGACTAGCGGGTGGTTCCTACAATGAGCAGTTCTTC.

Only a few counts were recorded for this clonotype. The chain employs TRBV2 and TRBJ2-5; 11 nucleotides match TRBD2. V shed 0 bases and J 1 base; nucleotides not matched to a gene: 10. Germline V lookup: CDR1 SNHLY, CDR2 FYNNEI. This CDR3 region has 19 residues. In DNA, the CDR3 is TGTGCCAGCAGTGAAGCCTTTAGACTAGCGGGAACCTTCCAAGAGACCCAGTACTTC. Amino acids: CASSEAFRLAGTFQETQYF.

This clonotype was seen repeatedly, ten times or more. V usage is TRBV12-3 or TRBV12-4 and J usage is TRBJ2-5; 11 bases are a match to TRBD2. The V gene end was trimmed by 3 bases and the J gene end by 2 bases; junction bases not matched to a gene: 8. CDR3 length: 17 amino acids. The CDR3, as DNA: TGTGCCAGCAGTTTCTCTAGCGGGGGGCTGAGGCAAGAGACCCAGTACTTC. Its translation is CASSFSSGGLRQETQYF.